The clone carrying this TCR beta chain was detected many times. Its target is unknown. The TCRbeta library incorporated unique molecular identifiers. Via MiXCR, TCRdb re-called the PCR reads, giving one row per CDR3 protein. The data hold 480,000 or so distinct CDR3 sequences, with more than 9% observed a single time. This record comes from a study of T-cell reconstitution after alpha-beta-depleted transplantation in children. The CDR3 runs to 17 residues. Germline values: CDR1 MNHEY, CDR2 SVGAGI. The V and J ends lost 2 bases and 5 bases, in that order; junction bases with no gene match: 12. Points from the study as a whole: For some patients, TCRbeta diversity was high at day 60 because of recipient T cells and thymic progenitors that survived. A year post-transplant, T-cell counts and diversity derived mostly from newly produced T cells. There were reportedly several hundred expanded graft clones from which alpha-beta T cells came about two months after transplant.

The sequences come from PBMCs, collected before TCRalphabeta/CD19-depleted stem cell transplant. The origin of this receptor is a child younger than 10 with inherited bone marrow failure, due to receive a stem cell transplant. The chain employs TRBV6-5 and TRBJ2-1, with 7 bases lining up with TRBD2. The CDR3 region has the DNA TGTGCCAGCAGTTACGACAAGCTAGCGGCCCTCGACAATGAGCAGTTCTTC. This translates into CASSYDKLAALDNEQFF.